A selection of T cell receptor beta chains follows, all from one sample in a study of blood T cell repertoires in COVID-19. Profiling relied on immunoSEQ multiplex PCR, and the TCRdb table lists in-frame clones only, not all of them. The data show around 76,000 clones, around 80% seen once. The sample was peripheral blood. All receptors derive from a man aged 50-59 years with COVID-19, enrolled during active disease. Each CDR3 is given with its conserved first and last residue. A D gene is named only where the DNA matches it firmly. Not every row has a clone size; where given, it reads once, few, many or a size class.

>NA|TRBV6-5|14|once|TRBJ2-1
CASSPPGVYNEQFF
TGTGCCAGCAGCCCACCGGGAGTATACAATGAGCAGTTCTTC
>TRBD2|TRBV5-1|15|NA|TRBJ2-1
CASSLGLAVDNEQFF
TGCGCCAGCAGCCTCGGACTAGCGGTCGACAATGAGCAGTTCTTC
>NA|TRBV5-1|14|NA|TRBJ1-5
CASSLDSGNQPQHF
TGCGCCAGCAGCTTGGACAGTGGCAATCAGCCCCAGCATTTT
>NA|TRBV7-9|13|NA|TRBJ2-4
CASSPPGGGIQYF
TGTGCCAGCAGCCCCCCAGGGGGAGGCATTCAGTACTTC
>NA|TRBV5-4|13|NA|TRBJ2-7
CASSLGLTNEQYF
TGTGCCAGCAGCTTGGGACTGACTAACGAGCAGTACTTC
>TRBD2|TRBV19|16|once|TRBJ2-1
CASSREGLAGYNEQFF
TGTGCCAGTAGTAGGGAGGGGCTAGCGGGCTACAATGAGCAGTTCTTC
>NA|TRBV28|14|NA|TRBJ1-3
CASSSPGSGNTIYF
TGTGCCAGCAGTTCCCCGGGCTCTGGAAACACCATATATTTT
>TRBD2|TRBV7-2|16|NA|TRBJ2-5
CASSPRTSGRGETQYF
TGTGCCAGCAGCCCTAGGACTAGCGGGAGAGGGGAGACCCAGTACTTC
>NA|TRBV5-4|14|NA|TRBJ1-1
CASSPGHRDTEAFF
TGTGCCAGCAGCCCCGGACATCGGGACACTGAAGCTTTCTTT
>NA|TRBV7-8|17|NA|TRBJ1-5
CASSTARGTASNQPQHF
TGTGCCAGCAGCACGGCCAGGGGTACGGCCAGCAATCAGCCCCAGCATTTT
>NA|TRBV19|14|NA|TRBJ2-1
CASSIDPGVREQFF
TGTGCCAGTAGTATAGATCCCGGGGTGAGGGAGCAGTTCTTC
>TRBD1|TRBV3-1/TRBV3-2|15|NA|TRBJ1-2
CASSQRQGIGYGYTF
TGTGCCAGCAGCCAGAGACAGGGAATTGGCTATGGCTACACCTTC
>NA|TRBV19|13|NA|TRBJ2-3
CASKKAGPDTQYF
TGTGCCAGTAAGAAGGCGGGACCAGATACGCAGTATTTT
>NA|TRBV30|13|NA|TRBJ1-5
CAWSGPPNQPQHF
TGTGCCTGGAGTGGGCCCCCAAATCAGCCCCAGCATTTT
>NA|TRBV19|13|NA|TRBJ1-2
CAVAAGSNYGYTF
TGTGCCGTAGCCGCCGGCTCGAACTATGGCTACACCTTC
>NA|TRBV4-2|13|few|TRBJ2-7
CASSQGLSYEQYF
TGTGCCAGCAGCCAAGGTCTATCCTACGAGCAGTACTTC
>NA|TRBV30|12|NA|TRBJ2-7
CAWTGGSYEQYF
TGTGCCTGGACGGGTGGCAGTTACGAGCAGTACTTC
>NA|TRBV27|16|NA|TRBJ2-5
CASSQGKFGTQETQYF
TGTGCCAGCAGTCAGGGTAAATTCGGGACTCAAGAGACCCAGTACTTC
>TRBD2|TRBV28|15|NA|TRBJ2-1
CASSLSGSVLNEQFF
TGTGCCAGCAGTTTGAGCGGGAGTGTTCTAAATGAGCAGTTCTTC
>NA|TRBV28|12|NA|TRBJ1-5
CASSLLSQPQHF
TGTGCCAGCAGTCTTCTGAGTCAGCCCCAGCATTTT
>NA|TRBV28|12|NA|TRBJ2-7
CASSLRQYEQYF
TGTGCCAGCAGTTTACGACAGTACGAGCAGTACTTC
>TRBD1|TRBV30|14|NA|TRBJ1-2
CAWRREQGSLGYTF
TGTGCCTGGAGAAGGGAACAGGGGAGCCTCGGCTACACCTTC
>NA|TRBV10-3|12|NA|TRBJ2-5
CASGLNGETQYF
TGTGCCTCTGGGCTAAACGGAGAGACCCAGTACTTC
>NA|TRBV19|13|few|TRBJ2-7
CASSRGISYEQYF
TGTGCCAGTAGTCGCGGCATCTCCTACGAGCAGTACTTC
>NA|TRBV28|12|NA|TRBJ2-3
CASGLEVDTQYF
TGTGCCAGCGGGTTAGAGGTAGATACGCAGTATTTT
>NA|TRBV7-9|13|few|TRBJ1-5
CASSLGNNQPQHF
TGTGCCAGCAGCTTAGGTAATAATCAGCCCCAGCATTTT
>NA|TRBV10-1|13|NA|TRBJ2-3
CASTGWERHTQYF
TGCGCCAGCACTGGATGGGAGCGTCATACGCAGTATTTT
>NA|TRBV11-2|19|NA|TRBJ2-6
CASSLSLEGTHHGANVLTF
TGTGCCAGCAGCTTAAGTTTAGAGGGGACACACCATGGGGCCAACGTCCTGACTTTC
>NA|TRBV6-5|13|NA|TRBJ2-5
CASTRGGQETQYF
TGTGCCAGCACCCGAGGGGGACAAGAGACCCAGTACTTC
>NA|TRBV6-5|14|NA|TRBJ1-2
CASSYSRSNYGYTF
TGTGCCAGCAGTTACTCGAGGTCTAACTATGGCTACACCTTC
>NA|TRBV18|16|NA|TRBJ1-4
CASSPPQNGLGEKLFF
TGTGCCAGCTCACCACCCCAAAATGGGCTGGGTGAAAAACTGTTTTTT
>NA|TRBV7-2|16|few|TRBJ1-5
CASSLGSGNLYQPQHF
TGTGCCAGCAGCTTAGGTTCGGGAAACCTCTATCAGCCCCAGCATTTT
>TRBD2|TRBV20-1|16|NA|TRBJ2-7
CSASGLTSGSNREQYF
TGCAGTGCTAGTGGTCTGACTAGCGGGAGCAATCGCGAGCAGTACTTC
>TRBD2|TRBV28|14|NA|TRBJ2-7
CASGRGGVVYEQYF
TGTGCCAGCGGGAGGGGAGGGGTGGTCTACGAGCAGTACTTC
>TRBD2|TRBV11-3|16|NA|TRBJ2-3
CASSPRGLTGADTQYF
TGTGCCAGCAGCCCACGGGGACTAACGGGGGCAGATACGCAGTATTTT
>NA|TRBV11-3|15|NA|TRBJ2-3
CASSLTGQRSDTQYF
TGTGCCAGCAGCTTAACAGGACAGAGATCAGATACGCAGTATTTT
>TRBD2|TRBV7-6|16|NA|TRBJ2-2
CASSLRLAGPTGELFF
TGTGCCAGCAGCTTACGACTAGCGGGACCCACCGGGGAGCTGTTTTTT
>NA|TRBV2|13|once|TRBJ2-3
CASNISPTDTQYF
TGTGCCAGCAATATTTCCCCCACAGATACGCAGTATTTT
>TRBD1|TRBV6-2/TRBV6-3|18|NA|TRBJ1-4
CASSYSPGQGFVNEKLFF
TGTGCCAGCAGTTACTCACCGGGACAGGGCTTCGTTAATGAAAAACTGTTTTTT
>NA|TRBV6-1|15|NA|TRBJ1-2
CASSESTGSNYGYTF
TGTGCCAGCAGTGAATCGACAGGTTCTAACTATGGCTACACCTTC